A single sample gave rise to the 17 T cell receptor beta chains below, sequenced in a study of beta chain features in type 1 diabetes. The sequenced template was cDNA made from the entire isolated RNA. Generated by immunoSEQ multiplex PCR, the TCRdb table keeps only in-frame clones and is missing some. In the table there are about 40,000 clones, roughly 49% of which are singletons. Sequencing was carried out using central memory CD4+ T cells from blood. Receptors originate from a woman aged 18 to 35 in good health.

This clone has just a few counts. The gene calls are TRBV29-1 and TRBJ2-3; 9 bases agree with TRBD2. V gave up 6 bases and J gave up 4 bases; unmatched junction bases: 8. This CDR3 has 14 amino acids. Per germline, CDR1 SQVTM and CDR2 ANQGSEA. The CDR3 coding sequence is TGCAGCGTAGCGGGAGGAGGGGGGCCAGATACGCAGTATTTT. This encodes CSVAGGGGPDTQYF.

CDR3 region: CASSLFPGAGNTIYF. As DNA, the CDR3 is TGCGCCAGCAGCTTGTTCCCGGGGGCTGGAAACACCATATATTTT. V gene TRBV5-1 combines with J gene TRBJ1-3; D perhaps matches TRBD1 (5 bases). The V end was cut by 1 base, the J end by 2 bases, with 10 bases between. The CDR3 has 15 residues. CDR1 and CDR2 from the germline V gene are SGHRS and YFSETQ.

This chain uses TRBV5-6 with TRBJ2-2; D not certain. The CDR3 loop spans 16 amino acids. Deletions cut 1 base from V and 7 bases from J, with 17 bases between. Germline CDR1 and CDR2: SGHDT and YYEEEE. This CDR3 is CASSLMTSAEVGELFF. CDR3 bases: TGTGCCAGCAGCTTGATGACTTCCGCTGAGGTCGGGGAGCTGTTTTTT.

This rearrangement joins TRBV5-4 to TRBJ2-6; possibly TRBD2 for D (5 bases). This CDR3 spans 16 amino acids. V lost 0 bases and J 2 bases, leaving 9 bases between the germline ends. Germline values: CDR1 SGHNT, CDR2 YYREEE (reference sequence). CDR3 sequence reads: CASSLAHSAGANVLTF. CDR3 DNA sequence: TGTGCCAGCAGCTTGGCTCATAGCGCTGGGGCCAACGTCCTGACTTTC.

In this sample, this clone turned up a few times. This CDR3 reads CAISRVETDTQYF. As DNA, the CDR3 is TGTGCCATAAGCAGGGTTGAAACAGATACGCAGTATTTT. This chain joins TRBV10-3 and TRBJ2-3, with D perhaps TRBD1 (5 bases). Germline-derived CDR1 and CDR2 are ENHRY and SYGVKD. The CDR3 length is 13 residues. V shed 9 bases and J shed 3 bases, with 13 bases lying between them.

The V gene is TRBV12-5, the J gene TRBJ2-1; D remains unclear. Per the germline V gene, CDR1 is LGHNT and CDR2 is FRNRAP. Trimming removed 1 base from V and 7 bases from J, with 8 bases in between. This CDR3 comprises 13 residues. The CDR3 here is CASGLETYNEQFF. The CDR3 DNA follows: TGTGCTAGTGGTTTGGAGACTTATAATGAGCAGTTCTTC. Together with reference TRBV12-5 and TRBJ2-1, the CDR3 gives the full variable domain: DARVTQTPRHKVTEMGQEVTMRCQPILGHNTVFWYRQTMMQGLELLAYFRNRAPLDDSGMPKDRFSAEMPDATLATLKIQPSEPRDSAVYFCASGLETYNEQFFGPGTRLTVL.

J is TRBJ2-7 and V is TRBV15, with 8 positions matching TRBD1. The CDR3 spans 14 residues. Germline loops: CDR1 LNHNV, CDR2 YYDKDF (reference sequence). V lost 3 bases, J lost 1 base, and 2 bases stayed unmatched. CDR3 sequence: CATSRDRVSYEQYF. CDR3 nucleotides: TGTGCCACCAGCAGGGACAGGGTATCCTACGAGCAGTACTTC.

This clone was recorded only once. The rearrangement links TRBV2 to TRBJ2-7; D perhaps matches TRBD2 (6 bases). V shed 3 bases and J shed 4 bases, with 13 bases lying between them. The CDR3 is 14 residues long. In germline, CDR1 is SNHLY, CDR2 FYNNEI. The CDR3 sequence is CASSEQGLYYEQYF. CDR3 bases: TGTGCCAGCAGTGAGCAGGGACTTTATTACGAGCAGTACTTC.

The CDR3 protein is CASIRRDRANTGELFF. In DNA, the CDR3 is TGTGCCAGTATACGCCGGGACAGAGCGAACACCGGGGAGCTGTTTTTT. The gene calls are TRBV19 and TRBJ2-2; 7 positions agree with TRBD1. CDR1 is LNHDA, CDR2 SQIVND, per germline (reference sequence). V was clipped by 7 bases and J by 0 bases; unmatched bases: 8. CDR3 length: 16 amino acids.

This chain joins TRBV19 and TRBJ1-2; D call uncertain. Trimming took 5 bases from V and 4 from J, leaving 14 bases between them. Germline-derived CDR1 and CDR2 are LNHDA and SQIVND (reference sequence). This CDR3 contains 14 residues. CDR3 nucleotides: TGTGCCAGTAGTTACGCCGGACTGACCTATGGCTACACCTTC. It encodes CASSYAGLTYGYTF.

This chain joins TRBV5-1 and TRBJ2-5; TRBD2 aligns across 7 bases. CDR3 length: 14 amino acids. Per the germline V gene, CDR1 is SGHRS and CDR2 is YFSETQ. V shed 8 bases and J 4 bases; nucleotides not matched to a gene: 11. The CDR3 DNA follows: TGCGCCAGTCACAGCGGGACCCGAGGAGAGACCCAGTACTTC. It codes for CASHSGTRGETQYF.

The chain uses TRBV2 and TRBJ1-1; 7 nucleotides align to TRBD1. From germline, CDR1 is SNHLY and CDR2 FYNNEI. The CDR3 covers 16 residues. The ends lost 2 bases at V and 8 bases at J; junction bases unmatched: 14. The CDR3 loop is CASSESKARQGFEAFF. The CDR3 DNA sequence: TGTGCCAGCAGTGAATCAAAGGCAAGACAGGGCTTCGAAGCTTTCTTT. Looking up the rest from reference TRBV2 and TRBJ1-1 gives the full variable domain: EPEVTQTPSHQVTQMGQEVILRCVPISNHLYFYWYRQILGQKVEFLVSFYNNEISEKSEIFDDQFSVERPDGSNFTLKIRSTKLEDSAMYFCASSESKARQGFEAFFGQGTRLTVV.

This rearrangement joins TRBV7-9 to TRBJ1-3, with TRBD1 as a possible D gene (5 bases). The CDR3 has 14 amino acids. Germline-derived CDR1 and CDR2 are SEHNR and FQNEAQ (reference sequence). Trimming removed 5 bases from V and 4 bases from J, with 12 bases in between. This CDR3 is CASSPKGFGNTIYF. The DNA of the CDR3 is TGTGCCAGCAGCCCCAAGGGGTTCGGAAACACCATATATTTT.

The chain recombines TRBV2 with TRBJ1-2; 7 nucleotides align to TRBD1. With V trimmed by 4 bases and J by 7 bases, 6 bases remained unmatched. This CDR3 is 13 amino acids long. The germline V gene encodes CDR1 SNHLY and CDR2 FYNNEI. The CDR3: CASSGGGVGGYTF. In DNA, the CDR3 is TGTGCCAGCAGTGGAGGGGGCGTAGGTGGCTACACCTTC.

This clone has just a few counts. The chain carries TRBV10-3 and TRBJ2-3; the match to TRBD1 covers 10 bases. The V and J ends lost 6 bases and 1 base, in that order; junction bases with no gene match: 7. Germline loops: CDR1 ENHRY, CDR2 SYGVKD. This CDR3 contains 16 residues. The CDR3 protein is CAIRGDRGFRTDTQYF. CDR3 nucleotide sequence: TGTGCCATCAGGGGGGACAGGGGATTTCGCACAGATACGCAGTATTTT.

The rearrangement uses TRBV2 and TRBJ2-1, with 9 nucleotides matching TRBD2. The J segment lost 8 bases and the V segment lost 0 bases, leaving 5 bases of the junction unmatched. Germline CDR1 and CDR2: SNHLY and FYNNEI. The CDR3 consists of 15 residues. The CDR3 nucleotides read TGTGCCAGCAGTGAAGCTAGCGGGAGTATCTATGAGCAGTTCTTC. Residues: CASSEASGSIYEQFF.

This clone was counted between two and nine times. The V and J genes are TRBV6-1 and TRBJ1-5; perhaps TRBD1 as D (6 bases). The length of the CDR3 is 12 residues. Germline V lookup: CDR1 MNHNS, CDR2 SASEGT. The V and J ends lost 7 bases and 7 bases respectively, with 11 bases between them. The CDR3 spells CASTEQGQPQHF. CDR3 DNA: TGTGCCAGCACAGAACAGGGCCAGCCCCAGCATTTT.